These T cell receptor beta chains were read from a single sample in a study of blood T cells in healthy people across ages. MiXCR was run by TCRdb on the 5' RACE reads, yielding one entry per CDR3 protein. Among roughly 640,000 distinct CDR3 sequences, approximately 30% were seen once, and the ten largest hold around a sixth. The material sequenced was blood. All receptors derive from a woman aged 80 or over in good health. The CDR3 runs from the conserved cysteine through the conserved F or W. D genes are given only for firm matches. Clone size appears in some rows only: once, few, many, or a class for an expanded clone.

J	D	length	V	size	CDR3	DNA
TRBJ2-1	.	13	TRBV5-4	many	CASSYERYNEQFF	TGTGCCAGCAGCTACGAGCGCTACAATGAGCAGTTCTTC
TRBJ2-3	TRBD2	16	TRBV5-6	many	CASSLELAGVTDTQYF	TGTGCCAGCAGCTTGGAACTAGCGGGGGTCACAGATACGCAGTATTTT
TRBJ1-1	.	13	TRBV5-1	many	CASSRTRGTEAFF	TGCGCCAGCAGCCGTACCAGGGGAACTGAAGCTTTCTTT
TRBJ2-1	TRBD1	16	TRBV7-2	few	CASSFPTGSGENEQFF	TGTGCCAGCAGCTTCCCGACAGGGTCAGGAGAGAATGAGCAGTTCTTC
TRBJ2-5	TRBD2	16	TRBV27	many	CASSPQLAGGQETQYF	TGTGCCAGCAGTCCGCAGTTAGCGGGGGGGCAAGAGACCCAGTACTTC
TRBJ2-5	.	14	TRBV7-2	.	CASSLCGSTETQYF	TGTGCCAGCAGCTTATGCGGTAGCACGGAGACCCAGTACTTC
TRBJ1-1	TRBD1	16	TRBV5-1	many	CASSLASDRPNTEAFF	TGCGCCAGCAGCTTGGCCTCGGACAGGCCTAACACTGAAGCTTTCTTT
TRBJ2-7	TRBD2	14	TRBV30	few	CAWRLAGGLLEQYF	TGTGCCTGGAGACTAGCGGGGGGGCTCTTGGAGCAGTACTTC
TRBJ2-1	TRBD2	17	TRBV5-1	.	CASSYGLAGGTYNEQFF	TGCGCCAGCAGCTACGGACTAGCGGGGGGAACCTACAATGAGCAGTTCTTC
TRBJ2-3	TRBD2	15	TRBV10-1	many	CASSEKRGSTDTQYF	TGCGCCAGCAGTGAGAAGCGGGGTAGCACAGATACGCAGTATTTT
TRBJ1-4	.	14	TRBV7-2	few	CASSLRQINEKLFF	TGTGCCAGCAGTTTAAGACAGATCAATGAAAAACTGTTTTTT
TRBJ2-7	TRBD1	18	TRBV11-1	many	CASAGTGTGRLSSYEQYF	TGTGCCAGCGCAGGAACCGGGACAGGACGGCTGAGCTCCTACGAGCAGTACTTC
TRBJ1-6	TRBD1	15	TRBV7-3	.	CASGTDEDTDSPLHF	TGTGCATCCGGGACAGACGAAGATACGGATTCACCCCTCCACTTT
TRBJ2-2	TRBD1	14	TRBV4-2	few	CASSRTDRAGELFF	TGTGCCAGCAGCCGGACGGACAGGGCCGGGGAGCTGTTTTTT
TRBJ1-1	.	12	TRBV7-4	few	CASSSPVTEAFF	TGTGCCAGCAGCTCCCCGGTCACTGAAGCTTTCTTT
TRBJ1-1	.	12	TRBV20-1	many	CSARFRGGKAFF	TGCAGTGCTAGATTTAGGGGAGGAAAAGCTTTCTTT
TRBJ1-2	.	13	TRBV7-9	.	CASSLASPYGYTF	TGTGCCAGCAGCTTAGCCAGCCCCTATGGCTACACCTTC
TRBJ1-1	.	12	TRBV29-1	many	CSVGRGGAEAFF	TGCAGCGTCGGCAGGGGAGGTGCTGAAGCTTTCTTT
TRBJ1-4	TRBD1	17	TRBV30	.	CAWSGAGQGATNEKLFF	TGTGCCTGGAGCGGAGCGGGACAGGGGGCAACTAATGAAAAACTGTTTTTT
TRBJ2-1	TRBD2	14	TRBV7-2	many	CASSLELAGYEQFF	TGTGCCAGCAGCTTAGAACTAGCGGGGTATGAGCAGTTCTTC
TRBJ2-3	.	12	TRBV11-3	few	CASSLDDDTQYF	TGTGCCAGCAGCTTAGATGATGATACGCAGTATTTT
TRBJ2-7	.	17	TRBV7-3	many	CASSLTMVGSRDYEQYF	TGTGCCAGCAGCTTAACGATGGTCGGCAGCCGAGACTACGAGCAGTACTTC
TRBJ2-7	TRBD2	16	TRBV27	few	CASSLLAGGGKNEQYF	TGTGCCAGCAGTTTACTTGCGGGGGGCGGGAAAAACGAGCAGTACTTC
TRBJ1-1	.	13	TRBV7-9	.	CASSLEVDTEAFF	TGTGCCAGCAGCTTAGAGGTCGACACTGAAGCTTTCTTT
TRBJ2-7	.	15	TRBV15	many	CATSRDQDYSTEQYF	TGTGCCACCAGCAGAGATCAAGACTACTCAACAGAGCAGTACTTC
TRBJ2-2	TRBD2	13	TRBV10-3	many	CATQRDNTGELFF	TGTGCCACGCAGCGGGATAACACCGGGGAGCTGTTTTTT
TRBJ2-1	.	17	TRBV6-5	.	CASSYDFTGVSPLEQFF	TGTGCCAGCAGTTACGATTTCACGGGAGTTTCCCCCTTGGAGCAGTTCTTC
TRBJ2-4	.	14	TRBV20-1	.	CSARLDGTPNIQYF	TGCAGTGCTAGGTTGGACGGGACACCGAACATTCAGTACTTC
TRBJ1-2	.	14	TRBV12-3/TRBV12-4	.	CASSSLGGEGGYTF	TGTGCCAGCAGCTCGTTAGGGGGGGAGGGTGGCTACACCTTC
TRBJ1-2	.	14	TRBV6-1	many	CASRRGGGDYGYTF	TGTGCCAGCAGAAGGGGAGGGGGTGACTATGGCTACACCTTC
TRBJ2-4	TRBD1	17	TRBV7-2	many	CASSFPQGTGPKNIQYF	TGTGCCAGCAGCTTCCCACAGGGGACGGGGCCCAAAAACATTCAGTACTTC
TRBJ1-2	TRBD1	13	TRBV7-9	many	CASTKDRAYGYTF	TGTGCCAGCACCAAGGACAGGGCCTATGGCTACACCTTC